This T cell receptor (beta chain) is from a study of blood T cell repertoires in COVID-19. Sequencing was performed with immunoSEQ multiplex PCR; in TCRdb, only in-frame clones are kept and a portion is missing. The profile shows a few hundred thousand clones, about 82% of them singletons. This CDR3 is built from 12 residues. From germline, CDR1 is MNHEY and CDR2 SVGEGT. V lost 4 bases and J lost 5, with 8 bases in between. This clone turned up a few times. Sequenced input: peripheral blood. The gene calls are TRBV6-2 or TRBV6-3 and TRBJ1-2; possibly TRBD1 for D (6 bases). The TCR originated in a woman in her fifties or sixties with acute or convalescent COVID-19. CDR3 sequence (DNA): TGTGCCAGCAGTTCCGGGACATATGGCTACACCTTC. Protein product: CASSSGTYGYTF.